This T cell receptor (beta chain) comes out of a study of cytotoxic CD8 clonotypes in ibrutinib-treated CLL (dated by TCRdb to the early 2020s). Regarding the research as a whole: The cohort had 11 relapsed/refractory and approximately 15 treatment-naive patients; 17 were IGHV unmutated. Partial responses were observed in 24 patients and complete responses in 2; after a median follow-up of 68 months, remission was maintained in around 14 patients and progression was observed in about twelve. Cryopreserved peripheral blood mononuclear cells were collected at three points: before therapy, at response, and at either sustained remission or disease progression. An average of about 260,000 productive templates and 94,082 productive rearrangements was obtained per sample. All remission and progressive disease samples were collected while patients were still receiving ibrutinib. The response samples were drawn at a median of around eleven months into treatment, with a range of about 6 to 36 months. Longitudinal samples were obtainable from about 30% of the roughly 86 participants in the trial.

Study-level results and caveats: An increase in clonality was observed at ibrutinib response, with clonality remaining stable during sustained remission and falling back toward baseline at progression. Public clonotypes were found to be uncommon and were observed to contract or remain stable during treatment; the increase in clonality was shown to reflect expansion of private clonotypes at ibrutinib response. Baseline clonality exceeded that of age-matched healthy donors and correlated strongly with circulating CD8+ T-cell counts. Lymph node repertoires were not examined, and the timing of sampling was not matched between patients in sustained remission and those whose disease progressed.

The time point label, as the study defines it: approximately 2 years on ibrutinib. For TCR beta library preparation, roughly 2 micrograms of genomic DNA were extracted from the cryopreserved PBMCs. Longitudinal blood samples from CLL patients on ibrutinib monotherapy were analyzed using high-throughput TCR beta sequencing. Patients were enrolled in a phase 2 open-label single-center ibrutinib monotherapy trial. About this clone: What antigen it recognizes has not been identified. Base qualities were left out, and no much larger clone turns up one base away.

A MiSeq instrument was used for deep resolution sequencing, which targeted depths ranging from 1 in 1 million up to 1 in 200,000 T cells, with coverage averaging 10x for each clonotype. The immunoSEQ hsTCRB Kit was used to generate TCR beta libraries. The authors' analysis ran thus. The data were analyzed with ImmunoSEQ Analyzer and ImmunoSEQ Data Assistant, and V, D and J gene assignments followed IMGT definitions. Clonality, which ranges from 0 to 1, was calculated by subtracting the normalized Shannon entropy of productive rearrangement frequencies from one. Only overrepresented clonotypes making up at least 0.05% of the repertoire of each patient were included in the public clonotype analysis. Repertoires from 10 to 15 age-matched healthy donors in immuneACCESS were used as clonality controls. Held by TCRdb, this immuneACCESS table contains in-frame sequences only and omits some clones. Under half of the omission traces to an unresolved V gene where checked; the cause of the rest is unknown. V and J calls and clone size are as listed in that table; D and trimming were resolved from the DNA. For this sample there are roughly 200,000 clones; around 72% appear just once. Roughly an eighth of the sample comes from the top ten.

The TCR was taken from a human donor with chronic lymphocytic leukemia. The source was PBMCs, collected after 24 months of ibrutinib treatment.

The nucleotides read TGTGCCAGCGACAGCTTACACTATGGCTACACCTTC. This codes for CASDSLHYGYTF. The chain joins TRBV9 to TRBJ1-2; TRBD1 is perhaps the D gene, given 5 matching bases. Per the germline V gene, SGDLS is the CDR1 and YYNGEE is the CDR2. The junction shows trimming of 7 bases on V and 3 bases on J, plus 10 bases between the germline ends. The CDR3 measures 12 amino acids from cysteine to phenylalanine. The DNA shown is the 36-base CDR3, in frame from base 1.